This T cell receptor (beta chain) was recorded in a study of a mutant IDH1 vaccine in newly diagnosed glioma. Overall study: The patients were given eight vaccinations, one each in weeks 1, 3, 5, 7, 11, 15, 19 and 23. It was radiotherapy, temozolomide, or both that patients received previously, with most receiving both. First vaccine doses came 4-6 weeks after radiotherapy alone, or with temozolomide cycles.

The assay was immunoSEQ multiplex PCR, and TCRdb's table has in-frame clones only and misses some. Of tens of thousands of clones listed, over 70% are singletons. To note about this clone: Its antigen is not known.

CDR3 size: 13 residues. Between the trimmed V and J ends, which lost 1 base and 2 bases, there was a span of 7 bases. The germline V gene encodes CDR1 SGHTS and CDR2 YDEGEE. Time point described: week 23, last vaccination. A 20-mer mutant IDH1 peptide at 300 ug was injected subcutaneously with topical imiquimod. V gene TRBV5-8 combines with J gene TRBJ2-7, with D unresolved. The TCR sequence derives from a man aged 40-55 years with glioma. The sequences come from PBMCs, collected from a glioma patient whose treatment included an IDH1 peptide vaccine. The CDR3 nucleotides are TGTGCCAGCAGCTTGCCGGAAACCTACGAGCAGTACTTC. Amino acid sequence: CASSLPETYEQYF.